These T cell receptor beta chains were read from a single sample in a study of blood T cell repertoires in COVID-19. Profiling relied on immunoSEQ multiplex PCR, and the TCRdb table lists in-frame clones only, not all of them. This sample has about 220,000 clones, with 80% to 85% found just once. The sample consisted of peripheral blood. The receptor set was obtained from a woman between 55 and 75 years old who had recovered from COVID-19. Both conserved end residues are part of each CDR3. The order of the fields is J gene, V gene, clone size, D gene, CDR3 protein, CDR3 DNA. D genes are given only for firm matches. For some rows the clone size is stated as once, few or many, or as a class when expanded; others skip it.

>TRBJ2-1|TRBV6-4|few|TRBD2
CASSRGGSYNEQFF
TGTGCCAGCAGTCGGGGGGGTTCATACAATGAGCAGTTCTTC
>TRBJ2-7|TRBV3-1/TRBV3-2|.|TRBD2
CASSQGPAGGPVEQYF
TGTGCCAGCAGCCAAGGGCCAGCGGGGGGGCCCGTTGAGCAGTACTTC
>TRBJ1-5|TRBV18|.|.
CASSDSLSNQPQHF
TGTGCCAGCTCCGACAGTCTTTCGAATCAGCCCCAGCATTTT
>TRBJ1-1|TRBV5-1|.|TRBD1
CASSLTGANTEAFF
TGCGCCAGCAGCTTAACAGGGGCGAACACTGAAGCTTTCTTT
>TRBJ2-7|TRBV9|.|.
CASSVDPSRASYEQYF
TGTGCCAGCAGCGTAGACCCTTCGAGGGCCTCCTACGAGCAGTACTTC
>TRBJ1-2|TRBV6-5|once|TRBD1
CASSWGDSYGYTF
TGTGCCAGCAGTTGGGGGGACAGTTATGGCTACACCTTC
>TRBJ2-3|TRBV7-6|once|.
CASSLASAGAGDTQYF
TGTGCCAGCAGCTTAGCGAGTGCGGGGGCGGGAGATACGCAGTATTTT
>TRBJ1-2|TRBV10-1|.|.
CASSGQEGYGYTF
TGCGCCAGCAGTGGTCAGGAGGGCTATGGCTACACCTTC
>TRBJ1-2|TRBV9|.|TRBD1
CASSVTDSGGSYGYTF
TGTGCCAGCAGCGTGACTGATTCAGGGGGTTCCTATGGCTACACCTTC
>TRBJ2-3|TRBV5-4|once|TRBD2
CASSSPGTTTDTQYF
TGTGCCAGCAGCTCCCCCGGGACTACCACAGATACGCAGTATTTT
>TRBJ2-5|TRBV2|.|TRBD1
CARRRTGQETQYF
TGTGCCAGACGAAGGACAGGCCAAGAGACCCAGTACTTC
>TRBJ2-2|TRBV19|.|.
CASSPTRVAGELFF
TGTGCCAGTAGTCCCACGAGGGTGGCCGGGGAGCTGTTTTTT
>TRBJ2-7|TRBV9|.|TRBD1
CASSVGQANYEQYF
TGTGCCAGCAGCGTTGGACAGGCCAACTACGAGCAGTACTTC
>TRBJ2-3|TRBV4-1|once|.
CASSQAGVTLGTDTQYF
TGCGCCAGCAGCCAAGCGGGGGTGACGCTGGGCACAGATACGCAGTATTTT
>TRBJ1-4|TRBV5-5|.|.
CASSLGTSNEKLFF
TGTGCCAGCAGCTTGGGCACGAGCAATGAAAAACTGTTTTTT